The 23 T cell receptor beta chains below all came from one sample that was sequenced in a study of T cells after posttransplantation cyclophosphamide. Busulfan-fludarabine conditioning, marrow transplant, and cyclophosphamide on days +3 and +4 were administered. Sequencing was performed with immunoSEQ multiplex PCR; in TCRdb, only in-frame clones are kept and a portion is missing. The repertoire has approximately 15,000 clones, none seen only once; the ten largest take about 0.51%. Here the sequenced sample was PBMCs, taken after allogeneic stem cell transplant with posttransplant cyclophosphamide. The source is a female patient aged 30 to 40 who received an allogeneic stem cell transplant from a related donor, was CMV-positive, and had no GVHD. The T cells may come from the graft donor.

The sample holds many counts of this clone. The V and J genes are TRBV29-1 and TRBJ2-7, with D perhaps TRBD1 (6 bases). The germline V gene encodes CDR1 SQVTM and CDR2 ANQGSEA. The V gene lost 6 bases and the J gene lost 0 bases, with 9 bases spanning the gap. The CDR3 totals 12 residues. The CDR3 region has the DNA TGCAGCGTGATGGACAGCTCCTACGAGCAGTACTTC. This gives the protein CSVMDSSYEQYF.

In its sample, this clone was seen many times. J is TRBJ2-3 and V is TRBV7-8, with 9 bases that match TRBD1. The germline CDR1 and CDR2 sequences are SGHVS and FQNEAQ. The CDR3 runs to 16 residues. Unmatched junction bases numbered 6, after V lost 4 bases and J lost 1 base. CDR3 bases: TGTGCCAGCAGCTCCGGACAGGGGAGGGGCACAGATACGCAGTATTTT. It codes for CASSSGQGRGTDTQYF.

This clone appeared many times. The chain uses TRBV6-1 and TRBJ1-1; no definite D call. Germline loops: CDR1 MNHNS, CDR2 SASEGT. The V end lost 7 bases, the J end lost 10 bases, and 16 bases lay between the germline ends. This CDR3 has 12 residues. CDR3 nucleotide sequence: TGTGCCAGCACACGTTTAAAGAGTTTAGCTTTCTTT. Its protein is CASTRLKSLAFF.

This clone occurred many times. The chain recombines TRBV5-4 with TRBJ1-2; D possibly corresponds to TRBD1 (6 bases). Per the germline V gene, CDR1 is SGHNT and CDR2 is YYREEE (reference sequence). The CDR3 sequence is 13 residues long. The V gene lost 4 bases and the J gene lost 4 bases, with 11 bases spanning the gap. The CDR3 DNA reads as TGTGCCAGCAGCCAAGGGACACGCTATGGCTACACCTTC. It codes for CASSQGTRYGYTF.

This clone was found many times. The rearrangement links TRBV28 to TRBJ1-3; 11 bases are a match to TRBD1. Germline values: CDR1 MDHEN, CDR2 SYDVKM. V gave up 5 bases and J gave up 3 bases; unmatched junction bases: 6. The CDR3 runs 16 residues. CDR3 sequence (DNA): TGTGCCAGCAGTCCGCCGGGACAGGGGGTTGGAAACACCATATATTTT. Protein: CASSPPGQGVGNTIYF.

This clone was recorded at least ten times. V is TRBV28 and J is TRBJ1-1; D is perhaps TRBD1 (6 bases). The CDR3 has 14 residues. Germline values: CDR1 MDHEN, CDR2 SYDVKM. V was shortened by 8 bases and J by 5 bases, with 18 bases between the two germline ends. As DNA, the CDR3 is TGTGCCAGCGGGGTACGGGGAGGGGGAACTGAAGCTTTCTTT. This encodes CASGVRGGGTEAFF.

This clone was picked up many times. V and J are TRBV28 and TRBJ1-1; 8 nucleotides line up with TRBD1. CDR1 and CDR2 (germline): MDHEN, SYDVKM. The CDR3 has 17 amino acids. J was trimmed by 2 bases and V by 4 bases; bases with no gene match: 12. The CDR3 coding sequence is TGTGCCAGCAGTTCTATGACAGGGGAGTTCGGAAACACTGAAGCTTTCTTT. It is translated as CASSSMTGEFGNTEAFF.

Ten or more counts support this clone. V usage is TRBV6-4 and J usage is TRBJ2-1, with 13 bases lining up with TRBD2. Germline lookup yields CDR1 MRHNA and CDR2 SNTAGT. V gave up 0 bases and J gave up 13 bases; unmatched junction bases: 3. The CDR3 runs to 14 residues. The CDR3 DNA reads TGTGCCAGCAGTGACTCGCGGACTAGCGGGGGACAGTTCTTC. Translating gives CASSDSRTSGGQFF.

This clone was seen ten or more times. This sequence joins TRBV14 and TRBJ2-5, with 7 bases aligning to TRBD1. The length of the CDR3 is 15 residues. J was trimmed by 1 base and V by 1 base; bases with no gene match: 3. Germline assignment: CDR1 SGHDN and CDR2 FVKESK. CDR3 in DNA: TGTGCCAGCAGCCAAGGACAGGGAGCCCAAGAGACCCAGTACTTC. Protein product: CASSQGQGAQETQYF.

This clone showed up many times. This chain joins TRBV7-9 and TRBJ2-5; no clear D gene. Germline loops: CDR1 SEHNR, CDR2 FQNEAQ (reference sequence). V was shortened by 5 bases and J by 2 bases, with 12 bases between the two germline ends. The CDR3 covers 14 residues. The DNA for the CDR3 is TGTGCCAGCAGCCGAACGACAAGTCAAGAGACCCAGTACTTC. This codes for CASSRTTSQETQYF.

This clone was recorded at least ten times. The chain uses TRBV6-1 and TRBJ2-7; 9 bases fit TRBD2. The germline CDR1 and CDR2 sequences are MNHNS and SASEGT. J lost 5 bases, V lost 0 bases, and 2 bases had no gene match. This CDR3 spans 14 amino acids. Here the CDR3 reads CASSEAQREDEQYF. CDR3 nucleotides: TGTGCCAGCAGTGAAGCCCAGCGGGAGGACGAGCAGTACTTC.

This clone was counted many times. The CDR3 protein is CASSLRDRVDEQFF. The CDR3 region has the DNA TGTGCCAGCAGCCTCCGGGACAGGGTGGATGAGCAGTTCTTC. The gene calls are TRBV5-4 and TRBJ2-1; TRBD1 aligns across 9 bases. This CDR3 is built from 14 residues. In germline, CDR1 is SGHNT, CDR2 YYREEE (reference sequence). J was trimmed by 8 bases and V by 4 bases; bases with no gene match: 7.

This chain links TRBV11-2 with TRBJ2-5; a weak D match, TRBD2 (5 bases). The better agreement between TRBJ2-7 and the DNA end casts doubt on the J call. This CDR3 is 13 amino acids long. CDR1 and CDR2 from the germline V gene are SGHAT and FQNNGV. The CDR3 DNA is TGTGCCAGCAGCTTGGGAGATTACTACGAGCAGTACTTC. It encodes CASSLGDYYEQYF.

This clone was observed many times. The chain joins TRBV30 to TRBJ2-7; 7 bases are shared with TRBD1. Germline loops: CDR1 GTSNPN, CDR2 SVGIG (reference sequence). After removal of 3 bases from V and 2 bases from J, the junction contained 13 bases not matched to a gene. The CDR3 is made up of 16 amino acids. The CDR3 region is CAWRTAIGTVTYEQYF. As DNA, the CDR3 is TGTGCCTGGAGAACTGCCATCGGGACAGTCACCTACGAGCAGTACTTC.

This clone was seen ten or more times. V and J are TRBV6-4 and TRBJ2-3, with a weak D call TRBD2 (5 bases). Trimming shortened V by 3 bases and J by 4 bases, and 11 bases separated the two germline ends. Germline CDR1 is MRHNA and CDR2 is SNTAGT. CDR3 length: 14 residues. CDR3: CASSELGFADTQYF. CDR3 coding DNA: TGTGCCAGCAGTGAACTAGGATTTGCAGATACGCAGTATTTT.

This clone has a count of ten or more. The CDR3 DNA sequence: TGTGCCAGTAGTATGGATGTCACAGTAGGAAACACTGAAGCTTTCTTT. Its translation: CASSMDVTVGNTEAFF. The genes are TRBV19 and TRBJ1-1, with D hard to call. The germline V gene encodes CDR1 LNHDA and CDR2 SQIVND (reference sequence). V was trimmed by 3 bases and J by 2 bases, leaving 16 bases between them. The CDR3 loop spans 16 amino acids.

This clone was counted ten times or more. The rearrangement joins TRBV7-9 to TRBJ2-3; 7 bases are a match to TRBD2. V trimming: 3 bases; J trimming: 5 bases; junction bases outside the gene matches: 8. CDR1 is SEHNR, CDR2 FQNEAQ, per germline (reference sequence). This CDR3 is built from 15 residues. The CDR3 nucleotides read TGTGCCAGCAGCTTCATGACTAGCCTCCAAGATACGCAGTATTTT. This codes for CASSFMTSLQDTQYF.

This clone showed up many times. J is TRBJ1-1 and V is TRBV28; weak D call: TRBD1 (6 bases). There are 15 residues in the CDR3. V was shortened by 3 bases and J by 4 bases, with 15 bases between the two germline ends. Per the germline V gene, CDR1 is MDHEN and CDR2 is SYDVKM. CDR3 DNA: TGTGCCAGCAGTTTGGCGGGGGCGCGAGGCACTGAAGCTTTCTTT. It is translated as CASSLAGARGTEAFF.

This clone was seen many times. The CDR3 DNA reads as TGTGAGGCCAGCGCGAACACCGGGGAGCTGTTTTTT. Its protein is CEASANTGELFF. The chain combines TRBV5-4 with TRBJ2-2; D not certain. Looked up from germline, CDR1 is SGHNT and CDR2 is YYREEE (reference sequence). CDR3 length: 12 amino acids.

In this sample, this clone turned up many times. The J gene is TRBJ2-2, the V gene TRBV4-3, with 7 bases matching TRBD2. V dropped 3 bases and J dropped 6; count of bases not matched to a gene: 7. Germline loops: CDR1 LGHNA, CDR2 YSLEER. The CDR3 runs to 15 residues. CDR3 coding DNA: TGCGCCAGCAGCCACGTGGGAGGGGCCGCCGGGGAGCTGTTTTTT. As protein: CASSHVGGAAGELFF.

This clone was observed many times. This chain uses TRBV19 with TRBJ2-3, with D perhaps matching TRBD1 (6 bases). V was trimmed by 4 bases and J by 2 bases, leaving 19 bases between them. Germline loops: CDR1 LNHDA, CDR2 SQIVND (reference sequence). The CDR3 totals 17 residues. The CDR3 reads CASSTEMDSAFTDTQYF. CDR3 coding DNA: TGTGCCAGTAGTACGGAAATGGACAGCGCGTTCACAGATACGCAGTATTTT.

Ten or more counts support this clone. The J gene is TRBJ2-5, the V gene TRBV13; the D gene is possibly TRBD1 (7 bases). Germline loops: CDR1 PRHDT, CDR2 FYEKMQ (reference sequence). CDR3 size: 14 residues. V lost 4 bases to trimming and J lost 2 bases, with 11 bases between them. CDR3 coding DNA: TGTGCCAGCAGCTCAGGGGGGACTCAAGAGACCCAGTACTTC. As protein: CASSSGGTQETQYF.

This clone was observed at least ten times. The chain has TRBV9 and TRBJ2-7, with 12 bases that match TRBD2. The CDR3 covers 19 residues. The J segment lost 0 bases and the V segment lost 4 bases, leaving 14 bases of the junction unmatched. Germline CDR1 SGDLS, CDR2 YYNGEE. The CDR3 loop is CASSPRLAGVIPPSYEQYF. The CDR3 bases are TGTGCCAGCAGCCCGCGACTAGCGGGAGTGATCCCCCCCTCCTACGAGCAGTACTTC.